Listed here are 27 T cell receptor beta chains from one sample, sequenced in a study of blood T cell repertoires in COVID-19. This table comes from immunoSEQ multiplex PCR, and its TCRdb copy is limited to in-frame clones, with some not included. Among around 220,000 clones, approximately 80% were seen once, and the ten largest hold less than 11%. Sample: peripheral blood. The receptors originated from a woman of 80 years or more with acute or convalescent COVID-19.

The chain links TRBV9 to TRBJ2-1; TRBD2 aligns across 11 bases. Germline CDR1 and CDR2: SGDLS and YYNGEE. V lost 3 bases to trimming and J lost 4 bases; unmatched junction nucleotides: 3. The CDR3 runs 15 residues. Here the CDR3 reads CASSAGLAGYNEQFF. The CDR3 DNA reads TGTGCCAGCAGCGCAGGACTAGCGGGTTACAATGAGCAGTTCTTC.

This clone was seen only once. The chain uses TRBV11-3 and TRBJ2-3; possibly TRBD1 for D (5 bases). V gave up 4 bases and J gave up 4 bases, with 9 bases separating them. Germline CDR1 is SGHNT and CDR2 is YENEEA. The CDR3 runs to 13 residues. CDR3 in DNA: TGTGCCAGCAGCTACCAGGGTTCAGATACGCAGTATTTT. Protein product: CASSYQGSDTQYF.

The chain combines TRBV4-1 with TRBJ1-1; D not resolved. The V and J ends lost 3 bases and 2 bases respectively, with 10 bases between them. Germline CDR1 and CDR2: MGHRA and YSYEKL. CDR3 length equals 14 residues. The CDR3 reads CASSQEGSNTEAFF. The DNA for the CDR3 is TGCGCCAGCAGCCAGGAGGGTAGCAACACTGAAGCTTTCTTT.

The rearrangement uses TRBV6-5 and TRBJ1-1, with a tentative D call TRBD1 (6 bases). The CDR3 length is 14 residues. V dropped 4 bases and J dropped 4 bases, with 13 bases sitting between them. Germline assignment: CDR1 MNHEY and CDR2 SVGAGI. DNA for the CDR3: TGTGCCAGCAGTTTTGGGGACATGTCCACTGAAGCTTTCTTT. Protein: CASSFGDMSTEAFF.

The chain combines TRBV5-1 with TRBJ2-3; 11 positions match TRBD2. The CDR3 spans 16 residues. V trimming: 3 bases; J trimming: 4 bases; junction bases outside the gene matches: 7. Germline V gives CDR1 SGHRS, CDR2 YFSETQ. The DNA of the CDR3 is TGCGCCAGCAGCTGGACCTTAGCGGGGGGGTCAGATACGCAGTATTTT. It codes for CASSWTLAGGSDTQYF.

This clone was seen once. The genes are TRBV7-2 and TRBJ1-1, with 10 bases that match TRBD1. Germline assignment: CDR1 SGHTA and CDR2 FQGNSA. The ends lost 2 bases at V and 4 bases at J; junction bases unmatched: 4. CDR3 length: 15 residues. The CDR3 here is CASSLRTGGVTEAFF. The CDR3, as DNA: TGTGCCAGCAGCTTACGGACAGGGGGGGTCACTGAAGCTTTCTTT.

The rearrangement joins TRBV5-1 to TRBJ1-5; 9 nucleotides align to TRBD1. CDR1 is SGHRS, CDR2 YFSETQ, per germline. The CDR3 is 15 residues long. V dropped 4 bases and J dropped 7; count of bases not matched to a gene: 9. CDR3 bases: TGCGCCAGCAGCCTGCTTGGGACAGGGAGCCAGCCCCAGCATTTT. Translation gives CASSLLGTGSQPQHF.

The chain combines TRBV30 with TRBJ2-1; 10 nucleotides match TRBD2. Trimming cost V 7 bases and J 10 bases; bases outside gene matches: 10. Germline CDR1 is GTSNPN and CDR2 is SVGIG (reference sequence). The CDR3 is 13 amino acids. CDR3 loop: CASSSGGAREQFF. DNA of the CDR3: TGTGCCTCTTCGAGCGGGGGGGCCAGAGAGCAGTTCTTC.

CDR3 bases: TGTGCCAGCAGTTCCCCGCGGGGTCAAGAGGCGGAAGCTTTCTTT. Residues: CASSSPRGQEAEAFF. V and J are TRBV6-5 and TRBJ1-1; D is ambiguous. This CDR3 has 15 amino acids. CDR1 and CDR2 (germline): MNHEY, SVGAGI. Trimming removed 4 bases at V and 8 bases at J, with 20 bases between.

The J gene is TRBJ2-5, the V gene TRBV5-1; a possible D gene is TRBD2 (5 bases). Germline V gene data show CDR1 as SGHRS and CDR2 as YFSETQ. The CDR3 is 15 amino acids. The germline V and J ends were trimmed by 5 bases and 2 bases, with 16 bases remaining between them. The CDR3 loop reads CASRPPFSDQETQYF. The DNA for the CDR3 is TGCGCCAGCAGGCCCCCGTTTAGCGATCAAGAGACCCAGTACTTC.

The chain joins TRBV29-1 to TRBJ1-1, with a possible D match to TRBD1 (5 bases). The CDR3 consists of 13 residues. CDR1 SQVTM and CDR2 ANQGSEA come from the germline V gene. Deletions cut 4 bases from V and 4 bases from J, with 13 bases between. The CDR3 nucleotides are TGCAGCGTTGTGATTCAGGGTGGCACTGAAGCTTTCTTT. This encodes CSVVIQGGTEAFF.

V is TRBV7-2 and J is TRBJ1-5, with no clear D. The CDR3 consists of 15 residues. V was pared by 2 bases and J by 4 bases, with 12 bases between. Germline CDR1 is SGHTA and CDR2 is FQGNSA. The DNA for the CDR3 is TGTGCCAGCAGCTTACAAGCAGACTGGAATCAGCCCCAGCATTTT. Translating it yields CASSLQADWNQPQHF.

This sequence joins TRBV28 and TRBJ1-6; 7 bases align to TRBD1. Germline CDR1 and CDR2: MDHEN and SYDVKM. The CDR3 covers 15 residues. With V trimmed by 7 bases and J by 8 bases, 11 bases remained unmatched. The CDR3 region is CASKIQGRDYSPLHF. The CDR3 nucleotides read TGTGCCAGCAAGATACAGGGGCGAGACTATTCACCCCTCCACTTT.

The chain is built from TRBV7-9 and TRBJ1-1; 7 bases agree with TRBD1. Germline values: CDR1 SEHNR, CDR2 FQNEAQ (reference sequence). V lost 5 bases to trimming and J lost 6 bases; unmatched junction nucleotides: 9. The CDR3 is made up of 14 amino acids. CDR3 coding DNA: TGTGCCAGCAGCGCGACAGGGTGGGGCGCTGAAGCTTTCTTT. Protein: CASSATGWGAEAFF.

This chain links TRBV30 with TRBJ1-5, with 9 bases lining up with TRBD1. J was trimmed by 4 bases and V by 1 base; bases with no gene match: 5. CDR3 size: 15 residues. Germline V gene data show CDR1 as GTSNPN and CDR2 as SVGIG (reference sequence). CDR3 nucleotides: TGTGCCTGGAGTGCAGGACAGGGGAAAAATCAGCCCCAGCATTTT. Residues: CAWSAGQGKNQPQHF.

This rearrangement joins TRBV4-1 to TRBJ1-3, with D tentatively TRBD1 (5 bases). Trimming removed 1 base from V and 4 bases from J, with 8 bases in between. The CDR3 runs to 14 residues. CDR1 is MGHRA, CDR2 YSYEKL, per germline. The CDR3 DNA follows: TGCGCCAGCAGCCAAGCAGGGTCCGGAAACACCATATATTTT. This codes for CASSQAGSGNTIYF.

The gene calls are TRBV15 and TRBJ1-5; 9 bases are a match to TRBD1. The CDR3 totals 15 residues. V dropped 2 bases and J dropped 9; count of bases not matched to a gene: 8. Germline CDR1 LNHNV, CDR2 YYDKDF (reference sequence). DNA of the CDR3: TGTGCCACCAGCAGACCCGGGACAGGGCCAACGCCCCAGCATTTT. Translating gives CATSRPGTGPTPQHF.

The rearrangement joins TRBV7-2 to TRBJ2-3; D uncertain. This CDR3 has 14 residues. V lost 1 base and J 1 base, leaving 6 bases between the germline ends. From germline, CDR1 is SGHTA and CDR2 FQGNSA. CDR3 sequence reads: CASSLDPRTDTQYF. In DNA form, the CDR3 reads TGTGCCAGCAGCTTAGATCCTCGCACAGATACGCAGTATTTT.

CDR3 coding DNA: TGTGCCAGCAGCTTAGCGATAGCTGCCTCGGGGCAGTACTTC. As protein: CASSLAIAASGQYF. The V gene is TRBV7-9, the J gene TRBJ2-7; D gene unclear. The CDR3 spans 14 residues. The V gene lost 0 bases and the J gene lost 9 bases, with 15 bases spanning the gap. The germline CDR1 and CDR2 sequences are SEHNR and FQNEAQ (reference sequence).

The gene calls are TRBV7-8 and TRBJ1-1; D is possibly TRBD1 (5 bases). Trimming pared 1 base from V and 2 bases from J, leaving 14 bases between. Germline values: CDR1 SGHVS, CDR2 FQNEAQ. The CDR3 length is 16 residues. This CDR3 reads CASSLVTGRLNTEAFF. CDR3 nucleotides: TGTGCCAGCAGCTTAGTCACAGGCAGGTTAAACACTGAAGCTTTCTTT.

The V gene is TRBV3-1 (or the pseudogene TRBV3-2), the J gene TRBJ1-6; a weak D match, TRBD1 (5 bases). Trimming pared 4 bases from V and 4 bases from J, leaving 8 bases between. Germline V lookup: CDR1 LGHDT, CDR2 YNNKEL (reference sequence). CDR3 length equals 14 residues. The DNA of the CDR3 is TGTGCCAGCAGCCCGGGGGAATATAATTCACCCCTCCACTTT. Translation gives CASSPGEYNSPLHF.

The chain recombines TRBV18 with TRBJ1-5; D remains ambiguous. V was clipped by 11 bases and J by 3 bases, with 14 bases between them. Germline CDR1 and CDR2: KGHSH and LQKENI. The CDR3 length is 13 residues. The CDR3 DNA reads TGTGCCGGGTCGCGGGGAAACAATCAGCCCCAGCATTTT. Translating gives CAGSRGNNQPQHF.

V usage is TRBV7-9 and J usage is TRBJ2-1; 14 positions match TRBD2. The CDR3 loop spans 18 amino acids. In germline, CDR1 is SEHNR, CDR2 FQNEAQ (reference sequence). The V gene end was trimmed by 2 bases and the J gene end by 1 base; junction bases not matched to a gene: 4. For the CDR3, the DNA is TGTGCCAGCAGCTTACGGACTAGCGGGAGGCCTTCCTACAATGAGCAGTTCTTC. Translation: CASSLRTSGRPSYNEQFF.

The gene calls are TRBV4-2 and TRBJ2-3, with D possibly being TRBD1 (5 bases). V lost 0 bases, J lost 2 bases, and 15 bases lay in between. This CDR3 comprises 17 residues. Germline V gene lookup returns CDR1 LGHNA and CDR2 YNFKEQ. The CDR3 bases are TGTGCCAGCAGCCAAGAAGCGACAGCCACCCCCACAGATACGCAGTATTTT. It yields the protein CASSQEATATPTDTQYF.

The chain links TRBV28 to TRBJ2-1; 9 bases line up with TRBD2. This CDR3 region has 14 residues. V lost 9 bases and J lost 4; bases outside the gene matches: 7. From germline, CDR1 is MDHEN and CDR2 SYDVKM. The CDR3 nucleotides are TGTGCCAGTGTCGGGGCGGGAGGGTACAATGAGCAGTTCTTC. It codes for CASVGAGGYNEQFF.

The chain combines TRBV6-6 with TRBJ1-5, with 7 bases aligning to TRBD1. This CDR3 spans 15 amino acids. V was clipped by 6 bases and J by 2 bases; unmatched bases: 7. Germline V CDR1 and CDR2: MNHNY, SVGAGI (reference sequence). The CDR3 DNA reads as TGTGCCAGCAGCCCTGACAGGGCGGGCAATCAGCCCCAGCATTTT. Encoded protein: CASSPDRAGNQPQHF.

CDR3 DNA: TGTGCCAGTAGTAAAGGTTTCGGGGTCAACATTCAGTACTTC. As protein: CASSKGFGVNIQYF. The V gene is TRBV19, the J gene TRBJ2-4; possibly TRBD2 for D (5 bases). Trimming removed 4 bases from V and 7 bases from J, with 14 bases in between. Germline assignment: CDR1 LNHDA and CDR2 SQIVND (reference sequence). CDR3 length: 14 amino acids.